Sequencing of this T cell receptor beta chain was carried out in a study of identical twins (dated by TCRdb to about 2016). As for the study more broadly: The study deep-sequenced TCR alpha and beta repertoires from monozygotic twins, unrelated adults of various ages and cord blood to test whether fetal clonotypes persist. To rule out contamination, the twin experiments were replicated at different times with different library preparation protocols. The study at large found these results: A weaker excess of twin sharing was found in beta out-of-frame sequences because the signal-to-noise ratio was lowered by fewer shared sequences. Compared with coincidental sharing between unrelated individuals, out-of-frame TCR alpha sequences shared between twins showed an excess of sequences with low generation probability. Invariant T cells such as MAIT and iNKT could partly confound zero-insertion analyses, although diverse VJ usage argued against such confounding for most clonotypes. Because the same donors could not be followed over many years, the conclusions depended on cross-sectional statistical analysis. In monozygotic twins, out-of-frame TCR alpha sharing was systematically underestimated by recombination models, although the models agreed with sharing between unrelated individuals. Fewer insertions were carried by abundant cord blood beta clonotypes; a weaker similar trend was observed in young adult naive repertoires, while no such trend was observed in memory repertoires.

This clonotype has just a few counts. Which antigen it targets is not known. Base quality data are lacking; no much larger clone is found one base away. Every donor was a healthy Caucasian. Three pairs of female monozygotic twins, all aged about 18 to 30 years, were included in the twin cohort. RNA for TCR libraries was isolated from peripheral blood mononuclear cells. Library preparation was by 5' RACE. Sequencing instrument: Illumina HiSeq 2000. Template switching added a universal primer binding site, and the final cDNA carried a unique molecular identifier that allowed TCR cDNA molecules to be counted accurately. First-strand cDNA for TCR alpha and beta chains was synthesized from specific primers in the conserved constant-segment region. To control for contamination, every cDNA library was double barcoded, receiving both a SMART-Mk sample barcode and Illumina barcodes. TruSeq adapter sequences and Illumina sample barcodes were added in two successive PCR steps. Sequencing of the TCR alpha and beta cDNA libraries was done on the Illumina HiSeq platform using custom primers. The study's own analysis went as follows. MiGEC processed the raw reads to extract unique molecular identifiers, while MiXCR was used to determine the CDR3 positions. Recombination models were inferred per individual with the repgenHMM and IGoR tools using an EM algorithm. Shared clonotypes were analyzed with the tcR package in R, and sharing was normalized by the product of cloneset sizes. Out-of-frame nonproductive sequences were analyzed to study raw recombination free of thymic and clonal selection effects. TCRdb trimmed public reads at Q25 via fastp, called clones via MiXCR and kept in-frame beta chains. For every CDR3 protein sequence, its rows merge into one entry that carries the most common genes and DNA. The V and J calls come from TCRdb's annotation, not from the publication. The sample records 450,000 to 650,000 distinct CDR3 sequences, nearly 10% of which are singletons. Clones ranked in the top ten supply roughly 3% of the sample.

V drops 6 bases and J drops 0 bases, leaving 14 bases in between. CDR1 and CDR2, looked up from the germline V gene, are MDHEN and SYDVKM. The CDR3 goes from the cysteine to the phenylalanine over 15 residues. The DNA shown is the 45-base CDR3, in frame from base 1. The sample was also reused in another study, on yellow fever vaccine responses in identical twins. Per that second paper: The authors reported that the T cell response to vaccination in identical twins appeared partly convergent and partly personalized. In the study, vaccine-responding T cell clones were precisely tracked in identical twins.

The rearrangement joined TRBV28 to TRBJ1-1; no D segment can be confidently identified. The receptor comes from a woman aged 18-35 years in good health. Material: PBMCs. In nucleotides, the sequence is TGTGCCAGCAGCACCTATGGCGGAATGAACACTGAAGCTTTCTTT. Its protein reads: CASSTYGGMNTEAFF.